This T cell receptor (beta chain) emerged from a study of cytomegalovirus exposure and HLA in healthy donors. Study results and limitations: It was likely that a cluster of highly shared sequence variants was a sequencing artifact. The dataset shows that most TCR sequences were rare, while some public TCRs occurred in many donors. The study reported that TCR beta sequences accurately predicted HLA-A and HLA-B alleles in most subjects.

The PCR made use of 60 Vbeta and 13 Jbeta primers. The repertoire was sequenced with immunoSEQ multiplex PCR; TCRdb's copy has only in-frame clones and lacks some. Altogether some 200,000 clones are present, 77% being singletons, with the ten largest covering less than 3.5%. Remarks on this clone: Its antigen is not identified.

The CDR3 is 13 amino acids. J lost 6 bases, V lost 4 bases, and 3 bases had no gene match. Germline assignment: CDR1 SGHRS and CDR2 YFSETQ. The TCR sequence derives from a woman aged 55-70 years in good health and CMV-seropositive. The sequencing input was PBMCs. The genes are TRBV5-1 and TRBJ2-1; 8 nucleotides match TRBD1. CDR3 residues: CASSTGTGNEQFF. CDR3 coding DNA: TGCGCCAGCAGCACTGGGACAGGCAATGAGCAGTTCTTC.